The 6 T cell receptor beta chains below were found in one sample sequenced in a study of T cell responses to AZD1222 COVID-19 vaccine. Assay used: immunoSEQ multiplex PCR; TCRdb lists only in-frame clones, some missing. Of about 110,000 clones in the sample, approximately 85% were seen once. Material: peripheral blood, obtained on day 0 of MenACWY control vaccination. Receptors originate from an adult in good health.

The chain links TRBV10-3 to TRBJ2-1, with 7 bases lining up with TRBD2. In germline, CDR1 is ENHRY, CDR2 SYGVKD. This CDR3 region has 14 residues. V was pared by 10 bases and J by 0 bases, with 6 bases of the junction left unmatched. The CDR3 bases are TGTGCCACTACGCGGGGGACCTCCTACAATGAGCAGTTCTTC. As protein: CATTRGTSYNEQFF.

The V call is TRBV28, the J call TRBJ2-7, with 7 bases that match TRBD2. There are 13 residues in the CDR3. The V gene end was trimmed by 6 bases and the J gene end by 6 bases; junction bases not matched to a gene: 8. Per germline, CDR1 MDHEN and CDR2 SYDVKM. The CDR3 sequence is CASSRGSPSEQYF. In nucleotides, the CDR3 is TGTGCCAGCAGCCGCGGGAGTCCCTCCGAGCAGTACTTC.

The chain has TRBV6-2 or TRBV6-3 and TRBJ1-2; D is uncertain. This CDR3 has 11 amino acids. V gave up 5 bases and J gave up 2 bases, with 3 bases separating them. CDR1 and CDR2 (germline): MNHEY, SVGEGT. For the CDR3, the DNA is TGTGCCAGCAGTACGAACTATGGCTACACCTTC. Amino acid sequence: CASSTNYGYTF.

The chain employs TRBV2 and TRBJ1-1; 8 positions match TRBD1. Germline trimming cut 4 bases from V and 5 bases from J; bases unmatched to any gene: 6. The germline V gene has CDR1 SNHLY and CDR2 FYNNEI. There are 14 residues in the CDR3. This CDR3 is CASSVRGLGTEAFF. The CDR3 DNA reads TGTGCCAGCAGTGTCAGGGGGCTGGGGACTGAAGCTTTCTTT.

V and J are TRBV30 and TRBJ2-7; perhaps TRBD2 as D (7 bases). The ends were cut back, 5 bases at V and 0 bases at J, with 11 bases in the middle. Per the germline V gene, CDR1 is GTSNPN and CDR2 is SVGIG (reference sequence). This CDR3 is built from 13 residues. The CDR3, as DNA: TGTGCCTGGCGGGGGGCAAGCTCCTACGAGCAGTACTTC. Amino acids: CAWRGASSYEQYF.

This rearrangement joins TRBV6-5 to TRBJ2-3, with 11 nucleotides matching TRBD2. V trimming: 5 bases; J trimming: 8 bases; junction bases outside the gene matches: 9. The germline V gene encodes CDR1 MNHEY and CDR2 SVGAGI. The CDR3 contains 15 residues. The CDR3 sequence: CASSPGASGGSTQYF. The CDR3 DNA reads TGTGCCAGCAGTCCGGGGGCTAGCGGGGGGAGTACGCAGTATTTT.